The 22 T cell receptor beta chains listed next were all sequenced from one sample in a study of regulatory and conventional T cells in RAG deficiency. Conventional CD4+ T cells were sorted from blood as CD25-low CD127-high cells. This table comes from immunoSEQ multiplex PCR, and its TCRdb copy is limited to in-frame clones, with some not included. In the table there are 8,000 to 10,000 clones, over 85% of which are singletons. Material: CD4+ effector T cells sorted from blood. The receptor source for this set is a human donor with RAG deficiency presenting as severe combined immunodeficiency.

The table lists this clone with a few counts. The chain recombines TRBV4-2 with TRBJ2-5; 7 nucleotides line up with TRBD1. There are 14 residues in the CDR3. The junction had 6 bases not matched to a gene; V was cut back by 3 bases and J by 5 bases. Germline V gene lookup returns CDR1 LGHNA and CDR2 YNFKEQ. The CDR3 sequence is CASSQDYRGETQYF. Written as DNA, the CDR3 is TGTGCCAGCAGCCAGGATTACAGGGGTGAGACCCAGTACTTC.

The chain joins TRBV5-6 to TRBJ2-7, with no clear D. Trimming took 5 bases from V and 2 from J, leaving 11 bases between them. CDR3 length equals 13 residues. CDR1 and CDR2 from the germline V gene are SGHDT and YYEEEE. This chain's CDR3 is CASSISGPYEQYF. The CDR3 nucleotides read TGTGCCAGCAGTATATCTGGGCCCTACGAGCAGTACTTC.

The chain carries TRBV5-1 and TRBJ2-5; tentatively, D is TRBD2 (5 bases). In germline, CDR1 is SGHRS, CDR2 YFSETQ. V was trimmed by 6 bases and J by 5 bases, leaving 20 bases between them. The length of the CDR3 is 15 residues. This chain's CDR3 is CASIAGGGSSETQYF. CDR3 nucleotides: TGCGCCAGCATCGCCGGAGGAGGATCTTCGGAGACCCAGTACTTC.

CDR3 residues: CASSGARGLYTDTQYF. CDR3 sequence (DNA): TGTGCCAGCAGCGGCGCCAGGGGGCTCTACACAGATACGCAGTATTTT. The J gene is TRBJ2-3, the V gene TRBV9; TRBD1 agrees at 8 bases. Germline CDR1 and CDR2: SGDLS and YYNGEE. V lost 3 bases, J lost 2 bases, and 8 bases stayed unmatched. The CDR3 is 16 residues long.

The J gene is TRBJ2-1, the V gene TRBV19; possibly TRBD1 for D (6 bases). The CDR3 extends over 13 amino acids. Germline V gene sequence: CDR1 LNHDA, CDR2 SQIVND (reference sequence). V lost 7 bases and J 8 bases, leaving 15 bases between the germline ends. The CDR3 loop is CASTKQGLDEQFF. The DNA of the CDR3 is TGTGCCAGTACTAAACAGGGTCTTGATGAGCAGTTCTTC. The variable domain in full, with the rest retrieved from reference TRBV19 and TRBJ2-1, is DGGITQSPKYLFRKEGQNVTLSCEQNLNHDAMYWYRQDPGQGLRLIYYSQIVNDFQKGDIAEGYSVSREKKESFPLTVTSAQKNPTAFYLCASTKQGLDEQFFGPGTRLTVL.

This sequence joins TRBV10-2 and TRBJ2-4; TRBD2 might be the D (5 bases). This CDR3 spans 14 amino acids. From germline, CDR1 is WSHSY and CDR2 SAAADI. The V end lost 2 bases, the J end lost 5 bases, and 10 bases lay between the germline ends. CDR3 bases: TGCGCCAGCAGTGAGACAGTGAGGGAAAACATTCAGTACTTC. Translation: CASSETVRENIQYF.

This chain connects TRBV7-2 to TRBJ2-5, with D perhaps matching TRBD2 (6 bases). V was pared by 5 bases and J by 2 bases, with 12 bases between. The CDR3 extends over 14 amino acids. Looked up from germline, CDR1 is SGHTA and CDR2 is FQGNSA. CDR3 in amino acids: CASSARDFQETQYF. CDR3 in DNA: TGTGCCAGCAGCGCCCGGGACTTTCAAGAGACCCAGTACTTC.

CDR3 bases: TGTGCCAGCAGTTTATCCGGGACAGAAGAGACCCAGTACTTC. As protein: CASSLSGTEETQYF. The rearrangement uses TRBV27 and TRBJ2-5, with 7 bases matching TRBD1. Germline CDR1 and CDR2: MNHEY and SMNVEV (reference sequence). Trimming removed 0 bases from V and 3 bases from J; junction bases left unmatched: 1. There are 14 residues in the CDR3.

The V and J genes are TRBV4-3 and TRBJ2-7, with 8 bases fitting TRBD1. Germline CDR1 is LGHNA and CDR2 is YSLEER. Trimming cost V 1 base and J 6 bases; bases outside gene matches: 5. The CDR3 covers 14 residues. The CDR3: CASSQGRGRAEQYF. Written as DNA, the CDR3 is TGCGCCAGCAGCCAAGGCAGGGGGCGGGCCGAGCAGTACTTC.

This clone came up a few times. V and J are TRBV9 and TRBJ2-5; tentative D call: TRBD1 (5 bases). The V end was cut by 4 bases, the J end by 9 bases, with 25 bases between. In germline, CDR1 is SGDLS, CDR2 YYNGEE. This CDR3 spans 16 amino acids. The CDR3 region has the DNA TGTGCCAGCAGCCCTCAGGCCGGGCCACTGTTAGGGGCCCAGTACTTC. Amino acids: CASSPQAGPLLGAQYF.

This chain joins TRBV5-1 and TRBJ2-2; no clear D. CDR3 length equals 14 residues. Trimming took 1 base from V and 3 from J, leaving 7 bases between them. Germline V gene sequence: CDR1 SGHRS, CDR2 YFSETQ. CDR3 nucleotides: TGCGCCAGCAGCTTGATAGTAGACACCGGGGAGCTGTTTTTT. Its protein product is CASSLIVDTGELFF.

The CDR3: CASSPLQGSSTDTQYF. The CDR3 nucleotides read TGTGCCAGCAGCCCCCTACAGGGTTCTAGCACAGATACGCAGTATTTT. The genes are TRBV7-9 and TRBJ2-3, with D maybe TRBD1 (6 bases). Germline V gene lookup returns CDR1 SEHNR and CDR2 FQNEAQ (reference sequence). Trimming shortened V by 5 bases and J by 0 bases, and 15 bases separated the two germline ends. The CDR3 spans 16 residues.

This chain links TRBV6-1 with TRBJ2-3; no reliable D call. Trimming shortened V by 5 bases and J by 4 bases, and 16 bases separated the two germline ends. This CDR3 comprises 15 residues. The germline V gene has CDR1 MNHNS and CDR2 SASEGT. The CDR3 protein is CASSSRRMVADTQYF. The CDR3 region has the DNA TGTGCCAGCAGTTCTCGTCGTATGGTTGCAGATACGCAGTATTTT.

The rearrangement joins TRBV5-1 to TRBJ2-2, with 9 bases fitting TRBD1. CDR1 is SGHRS and CDR2 is YFSETQ in the germline V gene. J gave up 3 bases and V 1 base, and 7 bases lay outside the gene matches. The CDR3 covers 17 residues. CDR3 DNA: TGCGCCAGCAGCTTGAGACGAACAGGGGGCTACACCGGGGAGCTGTTTTTT. This translates into CASSLRRTGGYTGELFF.

This chain uses TRBV7-2 with TRBJ2-7; possible D gene TRBD1, 5 bases. Germline V gene sequence: CDR1 SGHTA, CDR2 FQGNSA. Deletions cut 1 base from V and 3 bases from J, with 13 bases between. The CDR3 sequence is 15 residues long. The DNA of the CDR3 is TGTGCCAGCAGCTTAGGACGGACACGTAACTACGAGCAGTACTTC. This sequence encodes CASSLGRTRNYEQYF.

This clone occurred once. The rearrangement joins TRBV7-2 to TRBJ2-3; 7 nucleotides line up with TRBD1. V shed 5 bases, J shed 1 base, and the junction held 0 bases outside the gene matches. From germline, CDR1 is SGHTA and CDR2 FQGNSA. The CDR3 has 13 residues. The CDR3 sequence: CASSDRGTDTQYF. The CDR3 DNA reads TGTGCCAGCAGCGACAGGGGCACAGATACGCAGTATTTT.

This chain connects TRBV9 to TRBJ2-3; D unclear. Trimming left V 2 bases short and J 4 bases short, with 5 bases between. The V gene's germline CDR1 is SGDLS and CDR2 YYNGEE. The CDR3 totals 12 residues. CDR3 residues: CASSVSADTQYF. The CDR3 region has the DNA TGTGCCAGCAGCGTCAGTGCAGATACGCAGTATTTT.

The V and J genes are TRBV4-3 and TRBJ2-3, with 8 bases lining up with TRBD2. Germline V gene sequence: CDR1 LGHNA, CDR2 YSLEER. The J segment lost 1 base and the V segment lost 0 bases, leaving 6 bases of the junction unmatched. This CDR3 has 17 amino acids. The CDR3 DNA is TGCGCCAGCAGCCAAGATGGGGATAGCGGGGGCACAGATACGCAGTATTTT. It yields the protein CASSQDGDSGGTDTQYF.

The chain combines TRBV5-1 with TRBJ2-3; no clear D gene. The ends were cut back, 4 bases at V and 0 bases at J, with 6 bases in the middle. This CDR3 is built from 13 residues. CDR1 is SGHRS and CDR2 is YFSETQ in the germline V gene. The CDR3 bases are TGCGCCAGCAGCGGAGTTAGCACAGATACGCAGTATTTT. Encoded protein: CASSGVSTDTQYF.

The J gene is TRBJ2-7, the V gene TRBV27, with 7 bases lining up with TRBD2. Germline V lookup: CDR1 MNHEY, CDR2 SMNVEV (reference sequence). This CDR3 is built from 15 residues. Trimming cost V 3 bases and J 0 bases; bases outside gene matches: 5. CDR3 loop: CASSLGGKSSYEQYF. The CDR3 nucleotides read TGTGCCAGCAGTTTGGGGGGGAAGAGCTCCTACGAGCAGTACTTC.

This clone was detected only once. V and J are TRBV5-1 and TRBJ1-1, with TRBD1 matching over 7 bases. V shed 4 bases and J 1 base; nucleotides not matched to a gene: 7. This CDR3 contains 15 residues. CDR1 is SGHRS and CDR2 is YFSETQ in the germline V gene. The CDR3 region has the DNA TGCGCCAGCAGCAGTCCGGGACAGAGGAACACTGAAGCTTTCTTT. Protein product: CASSSPGQRNTEAFF. The whole variable domain, filled in from reference TRBV5-1 and TRBJ1-1, reads KAGVTQTPRYLIKTRGQQVTLSCSPISGHRSVSWYQQTPGQGLQFLFEYFSETQRNKGNFPGRFSGRQFSNSRSEMNVSTLELGDSALYLCASSSPGQRNTEAFFGQGTRLTVV.

The rearrangement joins TRBV9 to TRBJ2-5; D gene unclear. The ends were cut back, 3 bases at V and 3 bases at J, with 9 bases in the middle. Germline V gene sequence: CDR1 SGDLS, CDR2 YYNGEE. There are 13 residues in the CDR3. The CDR3 protein is CASSATTKETQYF. The CDR3 nucleotides read TGTGCCAGCAGCGCCACCACGAAAGAGACCCAGTACTTC. Using reference TRBV9 and TRBJ2-5 for the parts outside the CDR3, the full variable domain is DSGVTQTPKHLITATGQRVTLRCSPRSGDLSVYWYQQSLDQGLQFLIQYYNGEERAKGNILERFSAQQFPDLHSELNLSSLELGDSALYFCASSATTKETQYFGPGTRLLVL.